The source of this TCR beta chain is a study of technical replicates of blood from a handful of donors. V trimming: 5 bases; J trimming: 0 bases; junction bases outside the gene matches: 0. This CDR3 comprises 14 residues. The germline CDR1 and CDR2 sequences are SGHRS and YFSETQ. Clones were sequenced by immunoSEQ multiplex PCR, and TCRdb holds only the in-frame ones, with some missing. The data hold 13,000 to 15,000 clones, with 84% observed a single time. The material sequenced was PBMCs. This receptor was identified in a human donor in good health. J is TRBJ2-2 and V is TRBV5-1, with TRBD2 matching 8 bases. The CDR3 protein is CASSSGTNTGELFF. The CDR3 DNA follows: TGCGCCAGCAGTAGCGGGACGAACACCGGGGAGCTGTTTTTT. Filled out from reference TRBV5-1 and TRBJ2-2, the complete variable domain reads KAGVTQTPRYLIKTRGQQVTLSCSPISGHRSVSWYQQTPGQGLQFLFEYFSETQRNKGNFPGRFSGRQFSNSRSEMNVSTLELGDSALYLCASSSGTNTGELFFGEGSRLTVL.